This record concerns one TCR beta chain sequence. This entry is derived from a study of blood T cell repertoires in COVID-19. Under the authors' procedure: Researchers report that nucleated cell counts were estimated from reference gene primer amplification. The protocol was immunoSEQ multiplex PCR, while the TCRdb copy is restricted to in-frame clones and leaves out a portion. V and J calls plus clone size are reproduced from that table; the DNA served to infer D and trimming. In the table there are approximately 150,000 clones, roughly 90% of which are singletons. This CDR3 spans 14 amino acids. V dropped 1 base and J dropped 7 bases, with 14 bases sitting between them. From germline, CDR1 is SGHRS and CDR2 YFSETQ.

The clonotype was recovered from a woman aged 60-75 years with active or convalescent COVID-19. The rearrangement links TRBV5-1 to TRBJ1-2; D unclear. The sequencing sample was made of peripheral blood. The CDR3 loop is CASSLFEGSGGYTF. The CDR3 DNA is TGCGCCAGCAGCTTGTTTGAGGGATCTGGTGGCTACACCTTC.